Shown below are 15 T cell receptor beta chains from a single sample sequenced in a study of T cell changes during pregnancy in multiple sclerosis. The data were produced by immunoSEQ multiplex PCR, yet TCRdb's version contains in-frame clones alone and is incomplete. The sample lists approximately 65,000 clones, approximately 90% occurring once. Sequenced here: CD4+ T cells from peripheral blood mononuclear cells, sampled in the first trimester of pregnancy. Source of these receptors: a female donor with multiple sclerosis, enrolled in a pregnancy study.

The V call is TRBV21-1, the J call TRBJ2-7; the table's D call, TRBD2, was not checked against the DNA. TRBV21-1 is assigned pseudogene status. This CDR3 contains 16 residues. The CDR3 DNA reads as TGTGCCAGCAGCGAAATAGTGGCTAGCGGACCCTACGAGCAGTACTTC. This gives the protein CASSEIVASGPYEQYF.

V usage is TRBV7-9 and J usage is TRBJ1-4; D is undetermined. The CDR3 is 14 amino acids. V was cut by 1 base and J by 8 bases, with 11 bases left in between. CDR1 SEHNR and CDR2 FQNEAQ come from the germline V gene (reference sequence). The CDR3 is CASSLGGQKEKLFF. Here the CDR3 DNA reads TGTGCCAGCAGCTTAGGAGGGCAAAAGGAAAAACTGTTTTTT.

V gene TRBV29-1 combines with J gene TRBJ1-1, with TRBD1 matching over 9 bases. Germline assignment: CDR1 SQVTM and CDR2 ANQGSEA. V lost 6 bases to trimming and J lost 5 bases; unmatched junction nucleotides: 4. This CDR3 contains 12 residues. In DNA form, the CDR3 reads TGCAGCGTACGACAGGGGGAGACTGAAGCTTTCTTT. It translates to CSVRQGETEAFF. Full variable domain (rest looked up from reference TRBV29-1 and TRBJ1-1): SAVISQKPSRDICQRGTSLTIQCQVDSQVTMMFWYRQQPGQSLTLIATANQGSEATYESGFVIDKFPISRPNLTFSTLTVSNMSPEDSSIYLCSVRQGETEAFFGQGTRLTVV.

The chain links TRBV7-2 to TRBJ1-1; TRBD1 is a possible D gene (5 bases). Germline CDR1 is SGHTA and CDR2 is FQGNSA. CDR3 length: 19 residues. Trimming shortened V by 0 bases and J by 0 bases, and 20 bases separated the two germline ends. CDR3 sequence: CASSLARGGVGGMNTEAFF. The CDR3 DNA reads TGTGCCAGCAGCTTAGCTCGCGGGGGGGTTGGGGGGATGAACACTGAAGCTTTCTTT.

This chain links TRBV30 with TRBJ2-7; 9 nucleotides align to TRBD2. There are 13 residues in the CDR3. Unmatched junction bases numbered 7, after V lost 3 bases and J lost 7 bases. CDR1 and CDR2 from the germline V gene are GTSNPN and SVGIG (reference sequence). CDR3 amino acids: CAWSLAGLREQYF. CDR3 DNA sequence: TGTGCCTGGAGCCTAGCGGGGCTGAGGGAGCAGTACTTC.

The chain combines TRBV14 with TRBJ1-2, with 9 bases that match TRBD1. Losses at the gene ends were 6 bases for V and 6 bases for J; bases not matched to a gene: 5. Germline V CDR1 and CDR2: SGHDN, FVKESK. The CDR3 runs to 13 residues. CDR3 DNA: TGTGCCAGCAGTTGGACAGGGGCCCATGGCTACACCTTC. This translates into CASSWTGAHGYTF.

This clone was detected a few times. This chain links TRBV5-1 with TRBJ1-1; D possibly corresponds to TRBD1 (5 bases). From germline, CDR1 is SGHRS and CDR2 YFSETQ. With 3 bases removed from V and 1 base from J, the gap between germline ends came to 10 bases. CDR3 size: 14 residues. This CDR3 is CASSSIDRNTEAFF. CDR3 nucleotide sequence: TGCGCCAGCAGCTCGATTGACAGGAACACTGAAGCTTTCTTT.

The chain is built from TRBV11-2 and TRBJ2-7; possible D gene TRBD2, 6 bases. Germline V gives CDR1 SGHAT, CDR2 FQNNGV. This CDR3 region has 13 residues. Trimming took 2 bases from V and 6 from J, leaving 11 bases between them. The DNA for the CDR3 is TGTGCCAGCAGCTTACCCCCCGGGGGCGAGCAGTACTTC. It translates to CASSLPPGGEQYF.

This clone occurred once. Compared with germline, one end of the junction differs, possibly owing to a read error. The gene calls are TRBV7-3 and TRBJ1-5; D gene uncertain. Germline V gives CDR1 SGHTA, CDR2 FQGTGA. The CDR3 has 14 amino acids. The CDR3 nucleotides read TGTGCCAGCCGCTTCAGGTTGAGCAATCAGCCCCAGCATTTT. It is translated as CASRFRLSNQPQHF.

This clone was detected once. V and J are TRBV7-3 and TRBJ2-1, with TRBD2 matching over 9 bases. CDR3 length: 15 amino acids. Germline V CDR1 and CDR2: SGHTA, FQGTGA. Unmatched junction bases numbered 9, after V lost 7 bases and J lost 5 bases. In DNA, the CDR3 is TGTGCCAGCACCCGGGCGGGGGGGCCCGACAATGAGCAGTTCTTC. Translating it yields CASTRAGGPDNEQFF.

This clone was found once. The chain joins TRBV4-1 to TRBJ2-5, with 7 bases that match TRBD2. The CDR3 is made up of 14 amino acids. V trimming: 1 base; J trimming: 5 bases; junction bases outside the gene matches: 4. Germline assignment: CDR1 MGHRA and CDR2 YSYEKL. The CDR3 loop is CASSQGLAVETQYF. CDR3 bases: TGCGCCAGCAGCCAAGGACTAGCAGTCGAGACCCAGTACTTC.

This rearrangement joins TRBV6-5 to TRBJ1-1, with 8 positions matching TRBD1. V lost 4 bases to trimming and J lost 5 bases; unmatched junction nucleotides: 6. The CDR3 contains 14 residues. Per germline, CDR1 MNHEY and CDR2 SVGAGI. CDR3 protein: CASSSRTGLTEAFF. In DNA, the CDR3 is TGTGCCAGCAGTTCACGGACAGGGTTAACTGAAGCTTTCTTT.

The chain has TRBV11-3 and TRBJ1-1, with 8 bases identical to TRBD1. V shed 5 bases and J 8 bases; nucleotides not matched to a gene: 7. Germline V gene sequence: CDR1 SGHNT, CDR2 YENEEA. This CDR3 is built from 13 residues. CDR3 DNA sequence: TGTGCCAGCAGCCCACAGGGGGGGTTGGAAGCTTTCTTT. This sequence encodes CASSPQGGLEAFF.

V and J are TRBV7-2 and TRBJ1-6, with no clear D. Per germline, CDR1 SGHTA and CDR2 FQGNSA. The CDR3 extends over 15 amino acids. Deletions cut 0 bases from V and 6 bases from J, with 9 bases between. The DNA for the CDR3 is TGTGCCAGCAGCTTAGCCCACAGTAGTAATTCACCCCTCCACTTT. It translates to CASSLAHSSNSPLHF.

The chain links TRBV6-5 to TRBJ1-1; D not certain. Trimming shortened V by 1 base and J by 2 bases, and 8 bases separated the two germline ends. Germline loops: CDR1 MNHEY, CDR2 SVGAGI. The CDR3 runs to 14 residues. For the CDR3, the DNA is TGTGCCAGCAGTTACTTGCCAGGAAACACTGAAGCTTTCTTT. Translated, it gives CASSYLPGNTEAFF.